Sequencing of this T cell receptor (beta chain) was carried out in a study of Tregs in tolerant kidney transplant recipients. Study-wide findings and caveats: Validation in larger populations is needed because few patients were studied.

CDR3 length: 16 amino acids. V lost 5 bases and J lost 5; bases outside the gene matches: 10. Germline V gives CDR1 SGHNT, CDR2 YENEEA. As concerns this clone: Its antigen is not identified.

Repertoires were generated with immunoSEQ multiplex PCR, while TCRdb's copy carries only in-frame clones and drops some. The sample carries 46,000 or so clones, about 89% recorded once. The J gene is TRBJ2-5, the V gene TRBV11-3; TRBD2 agrees at 11 bases. Input material: Tregs from blood. The sequence was collected from a human donor in good health. The CDR3 here is CASSGSGTSGGETQYF. In DNA, the CDR3 is TGTGCCAGCAGCGGCTCCGGGACTAGCGGAGGGGAGACCCAGTACTTC.